Given below is one TCR beta chain in context. In its sample, this clone was seen a few times. The clone's antigen remains unknown. Base qualities are not at hand, and no much larger clone is one base apart. The sample is drawn from a study of blood T cell repertoires in COVID-19 (dated by TCRdb to 2018 to 2021). The study in broad terms: Collaborator samples came from the United States, Italy and Spain and covered acute and convalescent phases of COVID-19. Where available, HLA class I and class II types were obtained from metadata supplied by the sample provider rather than from assay-based typing. A de-identified subject ID, COVID-19 status, age in years and sex were almost always included in the sample metadata. The repertoires were made available in a free public database intended to serve as a resource for research on the immune response to SARS-CoV-2. Samples came from the ongoing ImmuneRACE study (first 160 participants) plus 1,254 subjects from 6 global collaborators. The material from the prospective study consisted of cDNA or gDNA derived from T cells, B-cell-depleted T cells, or PBMCs. The dataset comprised deeply sampled blood TCRbeta repertoires from subjects exposed to, actively infected with, or recovered from COVID-19.

The research as a whole found: Clinical and demographic metadata were provided uncurated, with the amount varying by source and participant.

TCRbeta CDR3 regions were amplified from genomic DNA using the immunoSEQ Assay, a bias-controlled multiplex PCR. On the study's bioinformatics: Within the assay, amplification of reference gene primers was used to estimate how many nucleated cells each sample contained. To quantify the absolute abundance of each unique TCRbeta CDR3 rearrangement, sequence reads were collapsed and filtered. For each sample, productive Simpson clonality was calculated by taking the square root of Simpson's diversity index across productive rearrangements. TCRdb took over this immuneACCESS table, retaining in-frame rearrangements with V and J assigned. Such tables are incomplete; in checked studies, under half of the missing clones stem from an unresolved V gene, and the remainder is unexplained. The V and J calls and clone size are taken from that table; D and trimming were inferred from the DNA. For this sample there are some 260,000 clones; about 91% appear just once. The ten largest clones add up to over 1.3% of the sample.

V is cut by 7 bases and J by 3 bases, and the space between the germline ends is 15 bases. Including the terminal cysteine and phenylalanine, the CDR3 comprises 14 residues. CDR3 DNA is the only sequence kept; it has 42 bases, read in frame from the first base. Taken from the germline V gene, the CDR1 and CDR2 loops are MNHEY and SVGAGI. Each collaborating institution followed its own protocols to collect whole blood in K2EDTA tubes. For TCRbeta analysis, collaborators shipped samples as frozen whole blood, isolated PBMCs, or DNA extracted from either of those sample types. The rearrangement joined TRBV6-5 to TRBJ1-2; TRBD1 is a possible D gene, resting on 6 matching bases. This receptor was obtained from a man aged 80 or over with acute or convalescent COVID-19. Sequencing was carried out using peripheral blood. The CDR3 amino acid sequence is: CASNRQVFDYGYTF. The sequenced DNA: TGTGCCAGCAACCGACAGGTTTTTGACTATGGCTACACCTTC.